This T cell receptor (beta chain) comes out of a study of blood T cell repertoires in COVID-19. Measured with immunoSEQ multiplex PCR; TCRdb has only the in-frame clones, and not every one. The data show 210,000 or so clones, around 84% seen once. The age range of participants was about 18 to 89 years, with residence in about two dozen US areas. Cohort assignment relied on participant-reported clinical history. This CDR3 comprises 11 residues. Germline CDR1 and CDR2: MNHEY and SVGAGI. V lost 6 bases, J lost 7 bases, and 2 bases stayed unmatched. The receptor's source is a woman aged 40 to 50 with acute COVID-19. The sample comprised PBMCs or T cells enriched from blood (not recorded which). The V call is TRBV6-5, the J call TRBJ1-1, with TRBD1 identical over 7 bases. CDR3 coding DNA: TGTGCCAGCAGCAGGGGGAATGAAGCTTTCTTT. Its translation is CASSRGNEAFF.